One and the same sample provided the 4 T cell receptor beta chains below, sequenced in a study of shared clonotypes between healthy human individuals. Sequenced by immunoSEQ multiplex PCR; TCRdb stores in-frame clones only, minus some. The table records around 700,000 clones, about two thirds of them present only once. The specimen sequenced was memory CD4+ T cells sorted from blood. Specified subset: CD45RA-negative fraction. The receptor source for this set is a woman aged 25 to 39 in good health.

Notes on this clone: Other DNA sequences within the sample encode an identical CDR3. The chain joins TRBV18 to TRBJ2-7; 12 bases match TRBD2. CDR3 length: 14 amino acids. The V gene's germline CDR1 is KGHSH and CDR2 LQKENI. Trimming removed 5 bases from V and 3 bases from J; junction bases left unmatched: 2. In DNA form, the CDR3 reads TGTGCCAGCTCATCGACTAGCGGGAGCTACGAGCAGTACTTC. This encodes CASSSTSGSYEQYF.

This chain links TRBV5-4 with TRBJ2-7; D uncertain. The CDR3 is 13 amino acids. Per the germline V gene, CDR1 is SGHNT and CDR2 is YYREEE (reference sequence). The V end lost 2 bases, the J end lost 7 bases, and 13 bases lay between the germline ends. The CDR3 loop is CASSFLLVSEQYF. The CDR3 DNA reads TGTGCCAGCAGCTTCCTCCTCGTAAGTGAGCAGTACTTC.

The V gene is TRBV6-6, the J gene TRBJ2-2, with D possibly TRBD2 on 6 matching bases. CDR3 size: 15 residues. Germline V gives CDR1 MNHNY, CDR2 SVGAGI (reference sequence). Trimming took off 8 bases at V and 6 bases at J, with 19 bases between the two ends. The CDR3 region is CASRGSGGLSGELFF. For the CDR3, the DNA is TGTGCCAGCCGGGGGAGCGGAGGATTATCCGGGGAGCTGTTTTTT.

J is TRBJ2-1 and V is TRBV6-5; a possible D gene is TRBD2 (7 bases). There are 15 residues in the CDR3. In germline, CDR1 is MNHEY, CDR2 SVGAGI. V dropped 2 bases and J dropped 5 bases, with 13 bases sitting between them. The CDR3 nucleotides read TGTGCCAGCAGTTACCGCGGGGGCCCGAACAATGAGCAGTTCTTC. Translating it yields CASSYRGGPNNEQFF.